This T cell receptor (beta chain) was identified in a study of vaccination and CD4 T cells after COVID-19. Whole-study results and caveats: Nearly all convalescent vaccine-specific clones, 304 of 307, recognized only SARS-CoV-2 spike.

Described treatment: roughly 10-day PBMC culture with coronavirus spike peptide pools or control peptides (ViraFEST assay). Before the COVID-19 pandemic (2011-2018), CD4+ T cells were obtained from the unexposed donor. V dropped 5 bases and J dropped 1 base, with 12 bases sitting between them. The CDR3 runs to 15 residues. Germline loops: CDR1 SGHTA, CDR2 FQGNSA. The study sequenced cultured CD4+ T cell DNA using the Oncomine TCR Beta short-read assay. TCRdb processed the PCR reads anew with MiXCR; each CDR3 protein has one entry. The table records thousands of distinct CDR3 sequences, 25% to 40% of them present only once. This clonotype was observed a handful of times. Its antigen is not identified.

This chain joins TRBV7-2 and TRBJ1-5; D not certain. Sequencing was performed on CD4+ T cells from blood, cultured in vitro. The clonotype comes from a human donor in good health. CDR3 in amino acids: CASSTPPGSNQPQHF. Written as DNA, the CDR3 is TGTGCCAGCAGCACCCCCCCGGGGAGCAATCAGCCCCAGCATTTT.